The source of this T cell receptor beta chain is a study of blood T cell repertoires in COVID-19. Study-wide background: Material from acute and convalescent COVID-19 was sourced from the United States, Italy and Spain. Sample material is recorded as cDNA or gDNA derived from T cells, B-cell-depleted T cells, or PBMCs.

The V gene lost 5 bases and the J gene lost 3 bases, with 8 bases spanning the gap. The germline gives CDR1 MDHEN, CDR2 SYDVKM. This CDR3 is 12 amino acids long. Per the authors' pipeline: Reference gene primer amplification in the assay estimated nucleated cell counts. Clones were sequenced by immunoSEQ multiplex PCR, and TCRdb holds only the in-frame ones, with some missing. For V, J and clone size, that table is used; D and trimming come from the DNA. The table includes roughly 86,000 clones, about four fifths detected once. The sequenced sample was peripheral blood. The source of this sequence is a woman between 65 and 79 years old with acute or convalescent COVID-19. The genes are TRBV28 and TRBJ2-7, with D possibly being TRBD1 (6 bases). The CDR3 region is CASSDRYYEQYF. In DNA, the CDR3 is TGTGCCAGCAGTGACAGGTACTACGAGCAGTACTTC.